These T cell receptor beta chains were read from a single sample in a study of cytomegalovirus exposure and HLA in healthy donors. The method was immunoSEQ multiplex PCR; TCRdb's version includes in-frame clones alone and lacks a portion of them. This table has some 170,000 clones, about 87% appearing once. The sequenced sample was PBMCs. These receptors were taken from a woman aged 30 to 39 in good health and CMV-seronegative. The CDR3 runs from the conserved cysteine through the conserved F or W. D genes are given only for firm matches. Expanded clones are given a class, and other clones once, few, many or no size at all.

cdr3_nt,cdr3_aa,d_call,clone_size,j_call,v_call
TGCGCCAGCAGCTTGGAGCAACCTGCACTCGGGGAAAGAGCTTTCTTT,CASSLEQPALGERAFF,NA,once,TRBJ1-1,TRBV5-1
TGTGCCCCAACCGGGACTTCCTACGAGCAGTACTTC,CAPTGTSYEQYF,NA,NA,TRBJ2-7,TRBV5-8
TGTGCCAGCTCACCAACCTACGTGTTCTCCAATTACAATGAGCAGTTCTTC,CASSPTYVFSNYNEQFF,NA,NA,TRBJ2-1,TRBV18
TGCGCCAGCAGCCCCGATACCGGGACTAGCGGGGGGGGCTATGAGCAGTTCTTC,CASSPDTGTSGGGYEQFF,TRBD2,NA,TRBJ2-1,TRBV4-3
TGTGCCAGCAGCTTAGGGGGGGGAGCCCAGCATTTT,CASSLGGGAQHF,NA,NA,TRBJ1-5,TRBV7-9
TGTGCCAGCAGTGGGGAGGGGGGAGGTTCACCCCTCCACTTT,CASSGEGGGSPLHF,NA,NA,TRBJ1-6,TRBV2
TGTGCCAGCAGCCAAGAGGGGGCTCCCTACAATGAGCAGTTCTTC,CASSQEGAPYNEQFF,NA,once,TRBJ2-1,TRBV14
TGTGCCAGCAGCCTACAGGGCTCGACCACCGGGGAGCTGTTTTTT,CASSLQGSTTGELFF,NA,NA,TRBJ2-2,TRBV2
TGTGCCAGCAGAATCAGGGGTGGCGATGAAGCTTTCTTT,CASRIRGGDEAFF,NA,NA,TRBJ1-1,TRBV5-8
TGTGCCAGCAGCCAAGCGAGGACAGAACCGAATGAAAAACTGTTTTTT,CASSQARTEPNEKLFF,NA,NA,TRBJ1-4,TRBV14
TGTGCCAGCATCCCGACAGGGGGCTTGGGGGATGAGCAGTTCTTC,CASIPTGGLGDEQFF,TRBD1,NA,TRBJ2-1,TRBV5-4
TGTGCCAGCAGCTTGCTAGGATACGAGCAGTACTTC,CASSLLGYEQYF,NA,NA,TRBJ2-7,TRBV5-6
TGTGCCAGTAGTAAAAGCGGGGGGACTCAAGAGACCCAGTACTTC,CASSKSGGTQETQYF,TRBD2,NA,TRBJ2-5,TRBV19
TGTGCCAGCTCACCACAGGGGGTGGACACCGGGGAGCTGTTTTTT,CASSPQGVDTGELFF,NA,NA,TRBJ2-2,TRBV18
TGCGCCAGCAGCTCCCAACGGGGGGGGGTCACTGAAGCTTTCTTT,CASSSQRGGVTEAFF,NA,NA,TRBJ1-1,TRBV5-1
TGCGCCAGCAGCTTCTCCCTCCGCCGTGAGGGGGCTGGGGATGGCTACACCTTC,CASSFSLRREGAGDGYTF,TRBD1,NA,TRBJ1-2,TRBV5-1
TGCGCCAGCAGCCCCGGGACACAGAACACCGGGGAGCTGTTTTTT,CASSPGTQNTGELFF,NA,few,TRBJ2-2,TRBV5-1
TGTGCCAGCAGTGGCGGGGCTAGGGGCCAAGAGACCCAGTACTTC,CASSGGARGQETQYF,NA,NA,TRBJ2-5,TRBV9
TGTGCCTGGAACGGGCGGGATAGCAATCAGCCCCAGCATTTT,CAWNGRDSNQPQHF,NA,NA,TRBJ1-5,TRBV30
TGTGCCAGCAGTTACAGTCAGGGGGCGAACACCGGGGAGCTGTTTTTT,CASSYSQGANTGELFF,TRBD1,NA,TRBJ2-2,TRBV6-5
TGTGCCAGCAGCCACCGGACAGAGACTAATGAAAAACTGTTTTTT,CASSHRTETNEKLFF,NA,NA,TRBJ1-4,TRBV6-8
TGCGCCAGCAGTGAGGATAGAGTATACAATGAGCAGTTCTTC,CASSEDRVYNEQFF,NA,NA,TRBJ2-1,TRBV10-1
TGTGCCAGCAGCGGCGGGGGGGCGGGAGAGACCCAGTACTTC,CASSGGGAGETQYF,TRBD2,NA,TRBJ2-5,TRBV5-5
TGTGCCAGTAGTACAGGAACCGGTGCCCAAGGCTATGGCTACACCTTC,CASSTGTGAQGYGYTF,NA,NA,TRBJ1-2,TRBV19
TGCGCCAGCAGCTTGGCCCCTGGACAGGGACAAGAGACCCAGTACTTC,CASSLAPGQGQETQYF,TRBD1,NA,TRBJ2-5,TRBV5-1
TGTGCCAGTAGTGTACGAACCGGGACAGCTGAAGCTTTCTTT,CASSVRTGTAEAFF,TRBD1,NA,TRBJ1-1,TRBV19
TGTGCCAGCAGCGTTGACAGGGTTGATCAGCCCCAGCATTTT,CASSVDRVDQPQHF,TRBD1,NA,TRBJ1-5,TRBV7-9
TGTGCCAGCAGCTTGGCGGACTTCACGGGGTTGGCTGAAGCTTTCTTT,CASSLADFTGLAEAFF,NA,NA,TRBJ1-1,TRBV5-4
TGTGCCGCGGGGGCACCTGACCTCATGAACACTGAAGCTTTCTTT,CAAGAPDLMNTEAFF,NA,NA,TRBJ1-1,TRBV6-5